These 19 T cell receptor beta chains came from one sample sequenced in a study of T cells in localized non-small cell lung cancer. The data were produced by immunoSEQ multiplex PCR, yet TCRdb's version contains in-frame clones alone and is incomplete. The sample yields some 31,000 clones, about nine tenths seen once. Sequencing used peripheral blood, obtained before any cancer treatment. These receptors all come from a woman aged 35 to 75 with stage I lung adenocarcinoma.

This clone was detected only once. V and J are TRBV27 and TRBJ2-2; 11 bases are shared with TRBD1. CDR3 length equals 15 residues. CDR1 is MNHEY and CDR2 is SMNVEV in the germline V gene (reference sequence). With V trimmed by 8 bases and J by 5 bases, 7 bases remained unmatched. CDR3 amino acids: CASLRTGGWTGELFF. The CDR3 DNA follows: TGTGCCAGCCTCCGGACAGGGGGCTGGACCGGGGAGCTGTTTTTT.

This sequence joins TRBV10-1 and TRBJ2-5, with a weak D call TRBD2 (5 bases). The length of the CDR3 is 14 residues. V lost 0 bases, J lost 3 bases, and 8 bases lay in between. Germline assignment: CDR1 WNHNN and CDR2 SYGVQD (reference sequence). CDR3 nucleotide sequence: TGCGCCAGCAGTGAGTCGGCGGGTGAAGAGACCCAGTACTTC. This codes for CASSESAGEETQYF.

Only one count was recorded for this clone. J is TRBJ2-5 and V is TRBV9; D unclear. V was cut by 3 bases and J by 4 bases, with 16 bases left in between. This CDR3 spans 15 amino acids. Looked up from germline, CDR1 is SGDLS and CDR2 is YYNGEE. CDR3 loop: CASSALHDGGETQYF. In nucleotides, the CDR3 is TGTGCCAGCAGCGCCCTCCATGACGGCGGAGAGACCCAGTACTTC.

This clone was observed a single time. This chain uses TRBV2 with TRBJ1-1; 8 bases are a match to TRBD1. The CDR3 has 15 residues. Germline V gene sequence: CDR1 SNHLY, CDR2 FYNNEI. V gave up 8 bases and J gave up 1 base; unmatched junction bases: 9. This CDR3 is CASDPGRGPNTEAFF. The CDR3 nucleotides read TGTGCCAGCGACCCAGGCAGGGGGCCGAACACTGAAGCTTTCTTT.

The rearrangement joins TRBV7-2 to TRBJ2-1, with TRBD2 matching over 15 bases. Germline trimming cut 5 bases from V and 8 bases from J; bases unmatched to any gene: 7. CDR1 and CDR2 (germline): SGHTA, FQGNSA. The CDR3 spans 16 residues. CDR3 nucleotide sequence: TGTGCCAGCAGCCCCAGGACTAGCGGGGGGGCGGATGAGCAGTTCTTC. It yields the protein CASSPRTSGGADEQFF.

V and J are TRBV4-3 and TRBJ2-2; no clear D. Germline V lookup: CDR1 LGHNA, CDR2 YSLEER. The CDR3 extends over 14 amino acids. The V end lost 8 bases, the J end lost 5 bases, and 15 bases lay between the germline ends. CDR3 loop: CASQDYLGTGELFF. CDR3 nucleotides: TGCGCCAGCCAGGATTACTTGGGGACCGGGGAGCTGTTTTTT.

The genes are TRBV5-4 and TRBJ2-7, with 12 bases that match TRBD2. V trimming: 4 bases; J trimming: 3 bases; junction bases outside the gene matches: 5. Germline-derived CDR1 and CDR2 are SGHNT and YYREEE (reference sequence). The length of the CDR3 is 15 residues. CDR3 coding DNA: TGTGCCAGCAGCGTTGGACTAGCGGGGAACTACGAGCAGTACTTC. Residues: CASSVGLAGNYEQYF.

Here the CDR3 reads CASSYPGLATGELFF. In DNA form, the CDR3 reads TGTGCCAGCAGTTACCCGGGACTAGCCACCGGGGAGCTGTTTTTT. The rearrangement links TRBV6-5 to TRBJ2-2; 9 bases are a match to TRBD2. Germline CDR1 and CDR2: MNHEY and SVGAGI. CDR3 length: 15 amino acids. J gave up 4 bases and V 2 bases, and 2 bases lay outside the gene matches.

This chain uses TRBV19 with TRBJ1-5; 9 nucleotides match TRBD1. This CDR3 region has 17 residues. The V gene's germline CDR1 is LNHDA and CDR2 SQIVND (reference sequence). The V gene end was trimmed by 4 bases and the J gene end by 6 bases; junction bases not matched to a gene: 13. The CDR3 sequence: CASSTYKDRGNGQPQHF. As DNA, the CDR3 is TGTGCCAGTAGTACTTATAAAGACAGGGGGAACGGTCAGCCCCAGCATTTT.

The rearrangement joins TRBV9 to TRBJ1-1, with D hard to call. Germline V lookup: CDR1 SGDLS, CDR2 YYNGEE. The CDR3 extends over 12 amino acids. The CDR3: CASGEVDTEAFF. CDR3 nucleotides: TGTGCAAGTGGGGAGGTGGACACTGAAGCTTTCTTT.

In DNA, the CDR3 is TGCAGCGTTGAAGGTCCCGAGGGGGGGCGGTACCCCTACTATGGCTACACCTTC. This codes for CSVEGPEGGRYPYYGYTF. The chain recombines TRBV29-1 with TRBJ1-2; possible D gene TRBD1, 6 bases. The CDR3 runs to 18 residues. Germline CDR1 is SQVTM and CDR2 is ANQGSEA. V was clipped by 1 base and J by 3 bases, with 24 bases between them.

The chain is built from TRBV6-5 and TRBJ1-1; D is perhaps TRBD1 (5 bases). The CDR3 runs 15 residues. The germline V gene encodes CDR1 MNHEY and CDR2 SVGAGI. V was cut by 2 bases and J by 3 bases, with 13 bases left in between. This chain's CDR3 is CASSYKGRRDTEAFF. CDR3 nucleotide sequence: TGTGCCAGCAGTTACAAGGGGCGAAGGGACACTGAAGCTTTCTTT.

This chain links TRBV29-1 with TRBJ1-1; 8 bases match TRBD1. This CDR3 is built from 14 residues. V shed 3 bases and J 4 bases; nucleotides not matched to a gene: 7. Germline V lookup: CDR1 SQVTM, CDR2 ANQGSEA. CDR3 sequence: CSVDQGASSTEAFF. CDR3 coding DNA: TGCAGCGTTGATCAGGGGGCGTCGAGCACTGAAGCTTTCTTT.

The chain has TRBV4-2 and TRBJ2-1; D unclear. V was cut by 0 bases and J by 6 bases, with 6 bases left in between. The CDR3 runs 13 residues. In germline, CDR1 is LGHNA, CDR2 YNFKEQ. Here the CDR3 reads CASSQEVINEQFF. The CDR3, as DNA: TGTGCCAGCAGCCAAGAGGTAATCAATGAGCAGTTCTTC.

The CDR3 loop reads CASSPGRDNSPLHF. The CDR3 nucleotides are TGTGCCAGCTCACCGGGACGGGATAATTCACCCCTCCACTTT. The chain uses TRBV18 and TRBJ1-6, with TRBD1 as a possible D gene (5 bases). V lost 3 bases and J 5 bases, leaving 8 bases between the germline ends. Germline V gene data show CDR1 as KGHSH and CDR2 as LQKENI. CDR3 size: 14 residues.

J is TRBJ1-1 and V is TRBV15; 11 bases match TRBD1. Germline-derived CDR1 and CDR2 are LNHNV and YYDKDF (reference sequence). V lost 5 bases, J lost 3 bases, and 8 bases stayed unmatched. The CDR3 extends over 16 amino acids. In DNA form, the CDR3 reads TGTGCCACCAGCCTCACCGGGACAGGGGGTGACACTGAAGCTTTCTTT. Its protein product is CATSLTGTGGDTEAFF.

The chain has TRBV7-7 and TRBJ2-1; 8 nucleotides agree with TRBD1. The CDR3 is 13 residues long. Germline CDR1 is SSHAT and CDR2 is FNYEAQ (reference sequence). Here the CDR3 DNA reads TGTGCTAGTGGACAGGGTCTGGGCGATGAGCAGTTCTTC. Its protein is CASGQGLGDEQFF. Supplemented by reference TRBV7-7 and TRBJ2-1, the full variable domain reads GAGVSQSPRYKVTKRGQDVTLRCDPISSHATLYWYQQALGQGPEFLTYFNYEAQPDKSGLPSDRFSAERPEGSISTLTIQRTEQRDSAMYRCASGQGLGDEQFFGPGTRLTVL.

This clone was observed a handful of times. V is TRBV4-3 and J is TRBJ2-7, with TRBD2 matching over 12 bases. CDR3 size: 15 residues. The V gene's germline CDR1 is LGHNA and CDR2 YSLEER. The ends lost 2 bases at V and 4 bases at J; junction bases unmatched: 3. CDR3 bases: TGCGCCAGCAGCCAATCTAGCGGGGGGGCATACGAGCAGTACTTC. This gives the protein CASSQSSGGAYEQYF.

The V gene is TRBV7-8, the J gene TRBJ2-2; 8 bases match TRBD1. This CDR3 is 15 amino acids long. In germline, CDR1 is SGHVS, CDR2 FQNEAQ. J lost 0 bases, V lost 3 bases, and 0 bases had no gene match. In DNA, the CDR3 is TGTGCCAGCAGCTTGGGACAGGCGAACACCGGGGAGCTGTTTTTT. Translation gives CASSLGQANTGELFF.